A single sample gave rise to the 27 T cell receptor beta chains below, sequenced in a study of cytomegalovirus exposure and HLA in healthy donors. 13 Jbeta primers and 60 Vbeta primers were used for the PCR. TCRdb's copy holds only in-frame clones and misses some; the assay was immunoSEQ multiplex PCR. The repertoire has some 190,000 clones, roughly 78% of them found once; the top ten carry 1.9%. The material sequenced was PBMCs. The source is a woman in her thirties in good health and CMV-seronegative.

This rearrangement joins TRBV7-3 to TRBJ2-3; TRBD2 matches at 8 bases. CDR3 length: 14 residues. V gave up 5 bases and J gave up 3 bases; unmatched junction bases: 4. Germline V gives CDR1 SGHTA, CDR2 FQGTGA. The CDR3, as DNA: TGTGCCAGCAGCGCGGGGGGCCGGACAGATACGCAGTATTTT. As protein: CASSAGGRTDTQYF.

The chain has TRBV5-1 and TRBJ1-1; no clear D. The CDR3 contains 14 residues. The germline gives CDR1 SGHRS, CDR2 YFSETQ. Trimming removed 0 bases from V and 0 bases from J, with 6 bases in between. The DNA for the CDR3 is TGCGCCAGCAGCTTGGGGTCAGTGAACACTGAAGCTTTCTTT. Protein: CASSLGSVNTEAFF.

The chain joins TRBV6-6 to TRBJ2-2; D is unresolved. This CDR3 comprises 13 residues. The V gene's germline CDR1 is MNHNY and CDR2 SVGAGI (reference sequence). V lost 5 bases and J lost 2, with 6 bases in between. The chain's CDR3 is CASSAHNTGELFF. The CDR3 nucleotides read TGTGCCAGCAGTGCACATAACACCGGGGAGCTGTTTTTT.

The chain carries TRBV7-3 and TRBJ2-3, with D tentatively TRBD2 (6 bases). The CDR3 has 15 residues. Germline CDR1 and CDR2: SGHTA and FQGTGA. V was trimmed by 5 bases and J by 5 bases, leaving 17 bases between them. The CDR3 DNA reads as TGTGCCAGCAGCCGGCTGGGGGGATCCGGAGATACGCAGTATTTT. Translation gives CASSRLGGSGDTQYF.

This clone has more than one count but fewer than ten. The rearrangement joins TRBV6-1 to TRBJ2-7; D is perhaps TRBD1 (5 bases). The CDR3 length is 14 residues. Trimming removed 7 bases at V and 6 bases at J, with 19 bases between. Germline V gene lookup returns CDR1 MNHNS and CDR2 SASEGT. This CDR3 reads CASKGAHSLSEQYF. The CDR3 DNA is TGTGCCAGCAAAGGGGCCCACAGCCTTTCCGAGCAGTACTTC.

This rearrangement joins TRBV5-6 to TRBJ2-2; no reliable D call. Per the germline V gene, CDR1 is SGHDT and CDR2 is YYEEEE. With 0 bases removed from V and 7 bases from J, the gap between germline ends came to 10 bases. The CDR3 contains 14 residues. The chain's CDR3 is CASSLVSGSGELFF. CDR3 DNA: TGTGCCAGCAGCTTGGTTTCTGGCAGCGGGGAGCTGTTTTTT.

The V call is TRBV4-3, the J call TRBJ2-5; 7 bases align to TRBD1. Trimming at V came to 1 base and at J to 1 base, leaving 6 bases not matched to a gene. The CDR3 extends over 16 amino acids. Germline values: CDR1 LGHNA, CDR2 YSLEER. CDR3 in DNA: TGCGCCAGCAGCCAAGCTGGGCCAGGGGGCCAAGAGACCCAGTACTTC. Its protein is CASSQAGPGGQETQYF.

V is TRBV5-4 and J is TRBJ2-3, with unresolved D. Per the germline V gene, CDR1 is SGHNT and CDR2 is YYREEE (reference sequence). This CDR3 has 12 residues. V gave up 1 base and J gave up 5 bases, with 5 bases separating them. The CDR3 bases are TGTGCCAGCAGCTTGAATCTAGATACGCAGTATTTT. Protein: CASSLNLDTQYF.

This CDR3 is CASSKESRYQPQHF. The CDR3, as DNA: TGTGCCAGCAGCAAAGAAAGCCGTTATCAGCCCCAGCATTTT. The V gene is TRBV21-1, the J gene TRBJ1-5. TRBV21-1 is recorded as a pseudogene. This CDR3 is 14 amino acids long.

This sequence joins TRBV7-6 and TRBJ2-3, with a weak D call TRBD2 (6 bases). V lost 4 bases to trimming and J lost 4 bases, with 15 bases between them. This CDR3 has 15 amino acids. From germline, CDR1 is SGHVS and CDR2 FNYEAQ. CDR3 sequence reads: CASSSWAGGADTQYF. For the CDR3, the DNA is TGTGCCAGCAGCTCTTGGGCAGGCGGGGCAGATACGCAGTATTTT.

V is TRBV5-1 and J is TRBJ1-2; unclear D gene. Deletions cut 5 bases from V and 2 bases from J, with 10 bases between. CDR1 SGHRS and CDR2 YFSETQ come from the germline V gene. The CDR3 contains 13 residues. For the CDR3, the DNA is TGCGCCAGCAGTGTACAGATAAACTATGGCTACACCTTC. Protein: CASSVQINYGYTF.

This clone was detected only once. V usage is TRBV6-5 and J usage is TRBJ1-2; D is uncertain. This CDR3 spans 12 amino acids. The germline V and J ends were trimmed by 7 bases and 4 bases, with 10 bases remaining between them. Germline CDR1 MNHEY, CDR2 SVGAGI. The CDR3 reads CASTMPGYGYTF. DNA for the CDR3: TGTGCCAGCACCATGCCGGGCTATGGCTACACCTTC.

V gene TRBV19 combines with J gene TRBJ1-1; D is unclear. CDR3 length: 17 amino acids. From germline, CDR1 is LNHDA and CDR2 SQIVND (reference sequence). Trimming stripped 3 bases from V and 5 bases from J, with 22 bases between. The CDR3 bases are TGTGCCAGTAGTATCAGTAGTATTGGAGGGAGCGGTACTGAAGCTTTCTTT. It is translated as CASSISSIGGSGTEAFF.

This chain connects TRBV15 to TRBJ1-6, with a weak D call TRBD1 (6 bases). CDR3 size: 14 residues. Germline V CDR1 and CDR2: LNHNV, YYDKDF (reference sequence). V was cut by 4 bases and J by 8 bases, with 12 bases left in between. The CDR3 nucleotides read TGTGCCACCAGCATAACAGGGAGGGATTCACCCCTCCACTTT. Translating it yields CATSITGRDSPLHF.

This chain links TRBV5-4 with TRBJ2-5, with 9 bases lining up with TRBD2. Germline V CDR1 and CDR2: SGHNT, YYREEE (reference sequence). Trimming at V came to 2 bases and at J to 4 bases, leaving 6 bases not matched to a gene. This CDR3 spans 15 amino acids. CDR3 DNA: TGTGCCAGCAGCTTCAAGCGGGGGGTTCGAGAGACCCAGTACTTC. This codes for CASSFKRGVRETQYF. Full variable domain (remainder filled in from reference TRBV5-4 and TRBJ2-5): ETGVTQSPTHLIKTRGQQVTLRCSSQSGHNTVSWYQQALGQGPQFIFQYYREEENGRGNFPPRFSGLQFPNYSSELNVNALELDDSALYLCASSFKRGVRETQYFGPGTRLLVL.

The J gene is TRBJ1-5, the V gene TRBV6-6; 9 bases are shared with TRBD1. The germline gives CDR1 MNHNY, CDR2 SVGAGI (reference sequence). V was clipped by 5 bases and J by 6 bases; unmatched bases: 8. This CDR3 has 15 residues. CDR3 DNA sequence: TGTGCCAGCAGTCGCGGACAGGGGCCAAGTCAGCCCCAGCATTTT. Its protein product is CASSRGQGPSQPQHF.

The chain carries TRBV15 and TRBJ2-5; TRBD2 matches 7 bases. The CDR3 consists of 15 residues. Unmatched junction bases numbered 9, after V lost 5 bases and J lost 3 bases. The germline CDR1 and CDR2 sequences are LNHNV and YYDKDF (reference sequence). The CDR3 spells CATSLRDRGEETQYF. For the CDR3, the DNA is TGTGCCACCAGCCTCCGGGACCGGGGGGAAGAGACCCAGTACTTC.

V and J are TRBV6-1 and TRBJ1-5; TRBD1 matches at 7 bases. V lost 6 bases to trimming and J lost 2 bases; unmatched junction nucleotides: 4. The germline V gene encodes CDR1 MNHNS and CDR2 SASEGT. This CDR3 contains 14 residues. The CDR3 loop reads CASRWGQRNQPQHF. The CDR3 coding sequence is TGTGCCAGCAGGTGGGGACAGCGCAATCAGCCCCAGCATTTT.

The J gene is TRBJ1-4, the V gene TRBV2; 9 nucleotides agree with TRBD1. This CDR3 comprises 15 residues. V trimming: 5 bases; J trimming: 6 bases; junction bases outside the gene matches: 7. Per germline, CDR1 SNHLY and CDR2 FYNNEI. CDR3 region: CASSLQGAGDEKLFF. The CDR3 coding sequence is TGTGCCAGCAGTCTACAGGGGGCAGGTGATGAAAAACTGTTTTTT.

The V call is TRBV11-3, the J call TRBJ2-7; D is possibly TRBD1 (6 bases). The CDR3 has 14 residues. The germline V gene has CDR1 SGHNT and CDR2 YENEEA. V gave up 1 base and J gave up 3 bases, with 10 bases separating them. The CDR3 sequence: CASSLAGHGYEQYF. For the CDR3, the DNA is TGTGCCAGCAGCTTAGCGGGACACGGCTACGAGCAGTACTTC.

This clone was counted once. The chain uses TRBV5-1 and TRBJ1-2; 8 bases agree with TRBD1. V lost 2 bases, J lost 3 bases, and 6 bases stayed unmatched. Germline CDR1 reads SGHRS; CDR2 reads YFSETQ. This CDR3 is built from 15 residues. The CDR3 is CASSFQGAGDYGYTF. CDR3 DNA: TGCGCCAGCAGCTTTCAGGGGGCGGGCGACTATGGCTACACCTTC.

The chain combines TRBV19 with TRBJ2-1; 9 nucleotides agree with TRBD1. The CDR3 is 16 residues long. Trimming at V came to 7 bases and at J to 2 bases, leaving 9 bases not matched to a gene. Per the germline V gene, CDR1 is LNHDA and CDR2 is SQIVND (reference sequence). CDR3 DNA: TGTGCCAGTACAACCGGGACAGGGATCCCCTACAATGAGCAGTTCTTC. Amino acid sequence: CASTTGTGIPYNEQFF.

This chain links TRBV7-9 with TRBJ1-1; D gene uncertain. The V end lost 4 bases, the J end lost 6 bases, and 18 bases lay between the germline ends. Germline V gives CDR1 SEHNR, CDR2 FQNEAQ (reference sequence). The CDR3 has 15 amino acids. The CDR3: CASSSPSGYESEAFF. In nucleotides, the CDR3 is TGTGCCAGCAGCTCCCCGTCCGGGTACGAGTCTGAAGCTTTCTTT.

This clone was seen only once. The chain combines TRBV15 with TRBJ1-2; 7 nucleotides match TRBD1. The CDR3 has 14 amino acids. V trimming: 5 bases; J trimming: 3 bases; junction bases outside the gene matches: 6. Germline values: CDR1 LNHNV, CDR2 YYDKDF (reference sequence). CDR3 residues: CATSRDSAYYGYTF. The CDR3, as DNA: TGTGCCACCAGCCGGGACAGCGCTTACTATGGCTACACCTTC.

The V and J genes are TRBV11-3 and TRBJ1-1; no clear D. The germline gives CDR1 SGHNT, CDR2 YENEEA. The CDR3 has 14 residues. V dropped 4 bases and J dropped 2 bases, with 11 bases sitting between them. CDR3 amino acids: CASSSGAPNTEAFF. The CDR3 nucleotides are TGTGCCAGCAGCTCAGGTGCCCCTAACACTGAAGCTTTCTTT. Variable domain in full (rest from reference TRBV11-3 and TRBJ1-1): EAGVVQSPRYKIIEKKQPVAFWCNPISGHNTLYWYLQNLGQGPELLIRYENEEAVDDSQLPKDRFSAERLKGVDSTLKIQPAELGDSAVYLCASSSGAPNTEAFFGQGTRLTVV.

The gene calls are TRBV5-4 and TRBJ1-3; tentatively, D is TRBD1 (5 bases). The CDR3 has 16 amino acids. In germline, CDR1 is SGHNT, CDR2 YYREEE (reference sequence). Trimming took off 6 bases at V and 0 bases at J, with 16 bases between the two ends. The CDR3 DNA reads TGTGCCAGCACCGTAGACGGACACTTCTCTGGAAACACCATATATTTT. Its protein product is CASTVDGHFSGNTIYF.

V usage is TRBV7-6 and J usage is TRBJ1-1, with 7 bases that match TRBD1. The CDR3 is 15 amino acids. CDR1 is SGHVS and CDR2 is FNYEAQ in the germline V gene. J gave up 5 bases and V 3 bases, and 9 bases lay outside the gene matches. Here the CDR3 reads CASSLLTGEVTEAFF. CDR3 bases: TGTGCCAGCAGCTTGCTTACAGGGGAGGTGACTGAAGCTTTCTTT.